This T cell receptor (beta chain) was retrieved from a study of Ad26.COV2.S vaccination and SARS-CoV-2 variants. Overall study findings and caveats: Spike-specific TCR breadth was greater after Ad26.COV2.S than placebo. Substantial breadth was reportedly displayed by spike-specific CD8+ and CD4+ T cell responses after vaccination.

CDR3 length equals 15 residues. Germline CDR1 reads SGDLS; CDR2 reads YYNGEE. With 0 bases removed from V and 0 bases from J, the gap between germline ends came to 7 bases. The table came from immunoSEQ multiplex PCR; TCRdb's copy has only in-frame clones and leaves some out. The data hold fewer than 150,000 clones, with roughly 90% observed a single time. Concerning this clone itself: The antigen is undetermined.

This chain uses TRBV9 with TRBJ2-1; D uncertain. This clonotype was sampled from a human donor who had recovered from COVID-19. The sequences come from peripheral blood, collected after recovery from COVID-19. The CDR3 loop reads CASSVEADSYNEQFF. The CDR3 DNA reads TGTGCCAGCAGCGTAGAGGCAGACTCCTACAATGAGCAGTTCTTC.